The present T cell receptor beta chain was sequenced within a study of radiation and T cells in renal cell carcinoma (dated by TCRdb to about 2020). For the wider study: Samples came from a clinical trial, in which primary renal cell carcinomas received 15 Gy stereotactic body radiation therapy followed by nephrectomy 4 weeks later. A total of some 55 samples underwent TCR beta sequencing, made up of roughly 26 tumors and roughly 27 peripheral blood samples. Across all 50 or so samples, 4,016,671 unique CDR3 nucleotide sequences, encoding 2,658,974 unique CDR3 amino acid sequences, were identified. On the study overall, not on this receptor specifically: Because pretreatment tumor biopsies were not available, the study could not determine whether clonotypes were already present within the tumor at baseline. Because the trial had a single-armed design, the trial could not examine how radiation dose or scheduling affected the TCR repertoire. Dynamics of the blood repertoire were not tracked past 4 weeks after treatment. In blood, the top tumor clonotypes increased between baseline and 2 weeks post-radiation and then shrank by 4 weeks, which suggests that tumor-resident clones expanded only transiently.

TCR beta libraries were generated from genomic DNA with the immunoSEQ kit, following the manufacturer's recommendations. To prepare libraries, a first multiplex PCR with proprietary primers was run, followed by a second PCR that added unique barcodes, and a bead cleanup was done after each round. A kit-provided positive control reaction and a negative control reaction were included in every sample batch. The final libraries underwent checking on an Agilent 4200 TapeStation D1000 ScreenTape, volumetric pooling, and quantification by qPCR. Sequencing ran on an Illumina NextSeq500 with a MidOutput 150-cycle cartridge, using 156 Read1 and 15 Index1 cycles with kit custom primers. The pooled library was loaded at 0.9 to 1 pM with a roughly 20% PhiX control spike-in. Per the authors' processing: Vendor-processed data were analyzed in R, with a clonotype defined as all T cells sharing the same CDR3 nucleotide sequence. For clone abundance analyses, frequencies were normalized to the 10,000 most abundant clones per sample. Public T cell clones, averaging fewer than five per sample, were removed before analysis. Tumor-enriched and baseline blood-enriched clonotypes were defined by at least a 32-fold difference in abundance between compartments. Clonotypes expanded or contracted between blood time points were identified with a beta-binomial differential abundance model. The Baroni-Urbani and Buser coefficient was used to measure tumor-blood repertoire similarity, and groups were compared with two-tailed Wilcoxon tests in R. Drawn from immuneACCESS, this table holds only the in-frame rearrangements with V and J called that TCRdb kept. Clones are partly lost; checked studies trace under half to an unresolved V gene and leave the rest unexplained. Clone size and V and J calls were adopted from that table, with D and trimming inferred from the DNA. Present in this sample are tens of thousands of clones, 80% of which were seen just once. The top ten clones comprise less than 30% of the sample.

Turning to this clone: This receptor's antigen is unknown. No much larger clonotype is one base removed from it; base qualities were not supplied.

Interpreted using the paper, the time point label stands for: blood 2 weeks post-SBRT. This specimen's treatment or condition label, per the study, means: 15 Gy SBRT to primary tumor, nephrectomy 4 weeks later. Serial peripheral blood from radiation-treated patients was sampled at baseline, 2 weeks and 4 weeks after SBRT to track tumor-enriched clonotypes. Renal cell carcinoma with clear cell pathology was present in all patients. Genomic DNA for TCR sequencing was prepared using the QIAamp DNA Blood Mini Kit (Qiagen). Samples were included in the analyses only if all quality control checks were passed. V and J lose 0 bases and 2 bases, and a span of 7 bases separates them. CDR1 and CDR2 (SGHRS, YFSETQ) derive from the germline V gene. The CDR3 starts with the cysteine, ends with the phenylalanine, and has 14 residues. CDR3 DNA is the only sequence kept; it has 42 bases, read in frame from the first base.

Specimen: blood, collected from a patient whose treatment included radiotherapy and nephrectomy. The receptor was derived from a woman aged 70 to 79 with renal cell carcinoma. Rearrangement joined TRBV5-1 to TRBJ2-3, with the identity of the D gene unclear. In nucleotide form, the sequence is TGCGCCAGCAGCTTGGCCATGGACACAGATACGCAGTATTTT. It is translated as CASSLAMDTDTQYF.